This passage covers 23 T cell receptor beta chains from one sample sequenced in a study of early T cells in non-severe SARS-CoV-2 infection. TCRdb itself ran the 5' RACE reads through MiXCR, one entry per CDR3 protein. The data show about 61,000 distinct CDR3 sequences, 10% to 13% seen once. The specimen sequenced was whole blood. These receptors were collected from an adult who was a healthcare worker with PCR-confirmed SARS-CoV-2 infection or an uninfected control (not recorded which).

This clonotype was picked up a small number of times. The rearrangement uses TRBV9 and TRBJ2-7; 11 nucleotides line up with TRBD2. Germline CDR1 and CDR2: SGDLS and YYNGEE. The CDR3 runs to 14 residues. V shed 0 bases, J shed 6 bases, and the junction held 2 bases outside the gene matches. The CDR3 loop reads CASSVVAGGREQYF. Here the CDR3 DNA reads TGTGCCAGCAGCGTAGTAGCGGGGGGGCGCGAGCAGTACTTC.

V gene TRBV7-6 combines with J gene TRBJ1-4; no clear D gene. CDR1 and CDR2 from the germline V gene are SGHVS and FNYEAQ. Trimming took off 1 base at V and 0 bases at J, with 9 bases between the two ends. The CDR3 loop spans 16 amino acids. The CDR3 DNA follows: TGTGCCAGCAGCTTAGTACAGTCGGCAACTAATGAAAAACTGTTTTTT. Translation gives CASSLVQSATNEKLFF.

The sample holds a few counts of this clonotype. V is TRBV20-1 and J is TRBJ1-5; TRBD1 matches at 7 bases. V trimming: 5 bases; J trimming: 2 bases; junction bases outside the gene matches: 6. CDR1 is DFQATT, CDR2 SNEGSKA, per germline (reference sequence). This CDR3 has 14 amino acids. CDR3 DNA sequence: TGCAGTGCTTCCCGACAGGGCGGCAATCAGCCCCAGCATTTT. Translating it yields CSASRQGGNQPQHF.

This clonotype was detected only a few times. V and J are TRBV4-2 and TRBJ2-7; no reliable D call. The germline gives CDR1 LGHNA, CDR2 YNFKEQ. With 1 base removed from V and 3 bases from J, the gap between germline ends came to 25 bases. CDR3 size: 19 residues. CDR3 loop: CASSQAPAGMGSTHYEQYF. Here the CDR3 DNA reads TGTGCCAGCAGCCAAGCCCCGGCTGGAATGGGTAGCACCCACTACGAGCAGTACTTC.

This clonotype was counted ten times or more. V is TRBV19 and J is TRBJ2-7; possibly TRBD1 for D (6 bases). The CDR3 is 14 amino acids. Germline V gene sequence: CDR1 LNHDA, CDR2 SQIVND (reference sequence). Trimming removed 4 bases at V and 3 bases at J, with 13 bases between. CDR3 bases: TGTGCCAGTAGTACCGATGGACAGAACTACGAGCAGTACTTC. It codes for CASSTDGQNYEQYF.

This clonotype was picked up a small number of times. The chain joins TRBV29-1 to TRBJ1-1, with D hard to call. Trimming removed 4 bases at V and 10 bases at J, with 4 bases between. CDR1 is SQVTM, CDR2 ANQGSEA, per germline. The CDR3 has 8 amino acids. CDR3 nucleotides: TGCAGCGTTGGCAGAGCTTTCTTT. As protein: CSVGRAFF.

In its sample, this clonotype was seen many times. The chain links TRBV27 to TRBJ2-7; the D is unclear. Trimming stripped 5 bases from V and 2 bases from J, with 10 bases between. The germline V gene has CDR1 MNHEY and CDR2 SMNVEV (reference sequence). The CDR3 totals 13 residues. The CDR3 loop is CASSTSRTYEQYF. The DNA for the CDR3 is TGTGCCAGCAGTACCTCCCGCACCTACGAGCAGTACTTC.

The J gene is TRBJ2-2, the V gene TRBV29-1, with D unclear. Trimming took off 4 bases at V and 0 bases at J, with 9 bases between the two ends. Germline V gives CDR1 SQVTM, CDR2 ANQGSEA. This CDR3 is 14 amino acids long. The CDR3 region has the DNA TGCAGCGTTGGGGCAGTACCGAACACCGGGGAGCTGTTTTTT. Protein: CSVGAVPNTGELFF.

This clonotype was counted a few times. The chain uses TRBV12-5 and TRBJ1-1, with 7 bases lining up with TRBD1. V lost 6 bases to trimming and J lost 1 base; unmatched junction nucleotides: 8. Germline CDR1 is LGHNT and CDR2 is FRNRAP. There are 15 residues in the CDR3. The DNA for the CDR3 is TGTGCTAGTGGCCTCCACACAGGGGCGAACACTGAAGCTTTCTTT. This codes for CASGLHTGANTEAFF. The full variable domain, rest sourced from reference TRBV12-5 and TRBJ1-1, is DARVTQTPRHKVTEMGQEVTMRCQPILGHNTVFWYRQTMMQGLELLAYFRNRAPLDDSGMPKDRFSAEMPDATLATLKIQPSEPRDSAVYFCASGLHTGANTEAFFGQGTRLTVV.

Many counts were recorded for this clonotype. The genes are TRBV7-2 and TRBJ2-3, with unresolved D. Trimming shortened V by 2 bases and J by 7 bases, and 13 bases separated the two germline ends. Germline V CDR1 and CDR2: SGHTA, FQGNSA. The CDR3 covers 14 residues. CDR3: CASSLSSRANTQYF. CDR3 bases: TGTGCCAGCAGCTTATCCAGTAGGGCTAATACGCAGTATTTT.

The chain employs TRBV7-8 and TRBJ2-3; D may be TRBD2 (5 bases). Trimming cost V 5 bases and J 3 bases, with 24 bases left between them. This CDR3 spans 18 amino acids. Germline values: CDR1 SGHVS, CDR2 FQNEAQ. The DNA for the CDR3 is TGTGCCAGCAGCCCAGGCCGGATTTTGGAGGCAACGACAGATACGCAGTATTTT. Its protein product is CASSPGRILEATTDTQYF.

Many counts were recorded for this clonotype. V usage is TRBV25-1 and J usage is TRBJ1-1; the D is unclear. From germline, CDR1 is MGHDK and CDR2 SYGVNS. This CDR3 contains 15 residues. Trimming shortened V by 4 bases and J by 3 bases, and 15 bases separated the two germline ends. This CDR3 is CASSAGGLRDTEAFF. The DNA for the CDR3 is TGTGCCAGCAGTGCGGGAGGCTTAAGGGACACTGAAGCTTTCTTT.

The gene calls are TRBV19 and TRBJ1-4, with D possibly matching TRBD1 (5 bases). V lost 6 bases to trimming and J lost 5 bases, with 10 bases between them. Germline CDR1 is LNHDA and CDR2 is SQIVND (reference sequence). The CDR3 extends over 13 amino acids. The CDR3 reads CASRRPGNEKLFF. The CDR3 DNA follows: TGTGCCAGTAGACGGCCAGGGAATGAAAAACTGTTTTTT.

The J gene is TRBJ1-1, the V gene TRBV5-1, with 8 bases lining up with TRBD1. This CDR3 region has 14 residues. CDR1 is SGHRS and CDR2 is YFSETQ in the germline V gene. V shed 4 bases, J shed 3 bases, and the junction held 5 bases outside the gene matches. The CDR3 DNA reads as TGCGCCAGCAGCCTCTTGACAGGGGACACTGAAGCTTTCTTT. Its translation: CASSLLTGDTEAFF.

This clonotype was counted many times. The rearrangement uses TRBV30 and TRBJ2-5; D not resolved. Germline loops: CDR1 GTSNPN, CDR2 SVGIG (reference sequence). The CDR3 runs to 15 residues. The V end lost 0 bases, the J end lost 5 bases, and 16 bases lay between the germline ends. Written as DNA, the CDR3 is TGTGCCTGGAGTGTCGGTCGGAAATTGAGGGAGACCCAGTACTTC. As protein: CAWSVGRKLRETQYF.

In its sample, this clonotype was seen a few times. This chain's CDR3 is CASSPLGTEQFF. CDR3 nucleotides: TGTGCCAGCAGCCCCTTAGGGACTGAGCAGTTCTTC. The chain links TRBV7-2 to TRBJ2-1, with D possibly called TRBD1 or TRBD2 (5 bases each). The CDR3 has 12 amino acids. Germline V gene lookup returns CDR1 SGHTA and CDR2 FQGNSA. The V end lost 5 bases, the J end lost 9 bases, and 11 bases lay between the germline ends.

This clonotype was seen only a few times. The CDR3 loop reads CATGQNFGPNQPQHF. CDR3 sequence (DNA): TGTGCCACCGGACAAAATTTTGGCCCCAATCAGCCCCAGCATTTT. The chain carries TRBV19 and TRBJ1-5; TRBD1 is a possible D gene (5 bases). CDR3 length: 15 residues. Germline V gene sequence: CDR1 LNHDA, CDR2 SQIVND (reference sequence). V lost 10 bases and J 3 bases, leaving 19 bases between the germline ends. The whole variable domain, filled in from reference TRBV19 and TRBJ1-5, reads DGGITQSPKYLFRKEGQNVTLSCEQNLNHDAMYWYRQDPGQGLRLIYYSQIVNDFQKGDIAEGYSVSREKKESFPLTVTSAQKNPTAFYLCATGQNFGPNQPQHFGDGTRLSIL.

The table lists this clonotype with many counts. This chain links TRBV18 with TRBJ1-6; D gene uncertain. V lost 1 base and J 7 bases, leaving 11 bases between the germline ends. Germline values: CDR1 KGHSH, CDR2 LQKENI. The CDR3 runs 15 residues. This chain's CDR3 is CASSPLAPGNSPLHF. For the CDR3, the DNA is TGTGCCAGCTCACCACTTGCCCCTGGGAATTCACCCCTCCACTTT.

The gene calls are TRBV14 and TRBJ2-1; 7 nucleotides match TRBD1. Germline trimming cut 9 bases from V and 10 bases from J; bases unmatched to any gene: 6. The CDR3 extends over 11 amino acids. Germline lookup yields CDR1 SGHDN and CDR2 FVKESK. In nucleotides, the CDR3 is TGTGCCAGTTCGACAGGGCCCGAGCAGTTCTTC. It is translated as CASSTGPEQFF.

V and J are TRBV7-2 and TRBJ2-3; maybe TRBD2 (5 bases). This CDR3 region has 15 residues. Germline V gives CDR1 SGHTA, CDR2 FQGNSA. The V gene lost 1 base and the J gene lost 3 bases, with 11 bases spanning the gap. The CDR3 loop reads CASSLDPGVTDTQYF. The CDR3 DNA is TGTGCCAGCAGCTTAGACCCCGGGGTAACAGATACGCAGTATTTT.

This clonotype was observed at least ten times. The V gene is TRBV3-1, the J gene TRBJ1-6; tentative D call: TRBD1 (5 bases). This CDR3 is 15 amino acids long. V was shortened by 3 bases and J by 8 bases, with 14 bases between the two germline ends. Germline V gene sequence: CDR1 LGHDT, CDR2 YNNKEL (reference sequence). CDR3: CASSHRRLGDSPLHF. The CDR3 DNA sequence: TGTGCCAGCAGCCATAGACGGCTAGGGGATTCACCCCTCCACTTT.

The chain combines TRBV29-1 with TRBJ2-7, with D possibly being TRBD1 (5 bases). The CDR3 loop spans 14 amino acids. Germline CDR1 reads SQVTM; CDR2 reads ANQGSEA. V was cut by 5 bases and J by 4 bases, with 18 bases left in between. The CDR3 nucleotides read TGCAGCGTTACTCTACAGGCTACAGTTTACGAGCAGTACTTC. Protein product: CSVTLQATVYEQYF.

The table lists this clonotype with a few counts. V is TRBV12-3 or TRBV12-4 and J is TRBJ2-2; the D gene is possibly TRBD1 (6 bases). CDR3 length equals 13 residues. Trimming cost V 8 bases and J 2 bases, with 9 bases left between them. CDR3 in DNA: TGTGCCAGCGTCAGGGGAAACACCGGGGAGCTGTTTTTT. Protein: CASVRGNTGELFF.